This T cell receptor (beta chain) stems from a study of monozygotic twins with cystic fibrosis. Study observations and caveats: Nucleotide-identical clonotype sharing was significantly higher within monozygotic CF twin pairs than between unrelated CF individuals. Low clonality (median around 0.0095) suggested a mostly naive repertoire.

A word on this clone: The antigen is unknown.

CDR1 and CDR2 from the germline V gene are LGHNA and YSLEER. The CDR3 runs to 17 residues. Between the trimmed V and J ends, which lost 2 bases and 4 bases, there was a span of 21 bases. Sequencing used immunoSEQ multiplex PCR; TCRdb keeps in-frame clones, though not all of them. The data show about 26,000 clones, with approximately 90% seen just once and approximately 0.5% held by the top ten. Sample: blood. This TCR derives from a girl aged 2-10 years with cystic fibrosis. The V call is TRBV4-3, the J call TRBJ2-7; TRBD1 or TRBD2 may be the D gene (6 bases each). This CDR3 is CASSQRWGDIDLYEQYF. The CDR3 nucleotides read TGCGCCAGCAGCCAAAGGTGGGGGGACATCGACTTGTACGAGCAGTACTTC.